A single T cell receptor beta chain is shown here with its context. Its antigen specificity is not known. Qualities for individual bases were not recorded, and no much larger clone is one base off. The data originate from a study of OX40 agonist ivuxolimab in advanced cancers. General notes on the study: Ivuxolimab was an agonistic, fully human IgG2 monoclonal antibody directed against OX40 (CD134), a costimulatory receptor. Peripheral TCRbeta sequencing was intended to test whether TCR sequence diversity was altered and clonal T-cell expansion was caused by ivuxolimab. Partial responses occurred in three dose-escalation patients, of whom one had hepatocellular carcinoma and two had cutaneous melanoma. A male proportion of approximately 83% and a mean age of around 60 years, ranging from 23 to 79, were recorded for the dose-escalation cohort. Prior anti-PD-1, anti-PD-L1 or anti-CTLA-4 therapy was permitted, and 30% to 50% of dose-escalation patients had received checkpoint inhibitors. Of the roughly 52 dose-escalation patients, hepatocellular carcinoma was present in some 19, melanoma in some 15, renal cell carcinoma in 9 and head and neck cancer in 9. Intravenous ivuxolimab was administered to patients every 2 weeks at six dose levels: 0.01, 0.1, 0.3, 1.5, 3 and 10 mg/kg. The paper reports the monotherapy dose-escalation portion (N of about 50 patients) of the phase I ivuxolimab trial. Paper-wide results and their limitations: The antigen specificity of the peripheral T cells that underwent clonal expansion was not determined. At doses of 0.1 to 3.0 mg/kg, clonal expansion of both CD4+ and CD8+ blood T cells was observed from baseline to week 6. Low levels of normalized T-cell clonal expansion were also seen in some nonresponding patients. After ivuxolimab, more expanded clones were found on average in CD8+ T cells than in CD4+ T cells. In the 0.1-3.0 mg/kg groups, partial responders had among the lowest normalized peripheral clonal expansion, particularly in CD8+ T cells.

Patients with autoimmune disease history or receiving systemic immunosuppression were excluded from the trial. Peripheral blood for TCR sequencing was drawn from every dose cohort at baseline, at cycle 4 day 1 and at cycle 7 day 1. The samples were taken from a phase I, first-in-human, multicenter, open-label dose-escalation trial of ivuxolimab. Adults with locally advanced or metastatic melanoma, renal cell carcinoma, hepatocellular carcinoma or head and neck squamous cell carcinoma were enrolled in the trial. Before TCR sequencing, CD4+ and CD8+ T cells were separately sorted from peripheral blood. The CDR3 measures 16 amino acids from cysteine to phenylalanine. Only the CDR3 portion is preserved as DNA: 48 bases, with reading frame beginning at the first base. The V end loses 6 bases and the J end loses 3 bases, and a stretch of 20 bases separates them. The germline V gene provides CDR1 ENHRY and CDR2 SYGVKD.

Genomic DNA was extracted from sorted cells for sequencing of the TCRbeta CDR3 region. The immunoSEQ Assay was used to sequence the TCRbeta CDR3 regions. TCRdb holds this immuneACCESS table with in-frame rearrangements only. Some clones are missing; in checked studies, unresolved V genes explain under half, and the rest has no known cause. Here the sample has tens of thousands of clones; roughly 85% occur a single time. The leading ten clones occupy 45% to 70% of the sample. The rearrangement joined TRBV10-3 to TRBJ1-1; matching of 5 bases hints at TRBD1 as the D gene. Sequenced here: CD4+ or CD8+ T cells sorted from blood, sampled in a trial of the OX40 agonist ivuxolimab. This clonotype originated in an adult with an advanced solid tumor such as melanoma, head and neck, liver or kidney cancer. The DNA is TGTGCCATCAGGGACCCACGGGGACGTTGGGACACTGAAGCTTTCTTT. Its protein product is CAIRDPRGRWDTEAFF.